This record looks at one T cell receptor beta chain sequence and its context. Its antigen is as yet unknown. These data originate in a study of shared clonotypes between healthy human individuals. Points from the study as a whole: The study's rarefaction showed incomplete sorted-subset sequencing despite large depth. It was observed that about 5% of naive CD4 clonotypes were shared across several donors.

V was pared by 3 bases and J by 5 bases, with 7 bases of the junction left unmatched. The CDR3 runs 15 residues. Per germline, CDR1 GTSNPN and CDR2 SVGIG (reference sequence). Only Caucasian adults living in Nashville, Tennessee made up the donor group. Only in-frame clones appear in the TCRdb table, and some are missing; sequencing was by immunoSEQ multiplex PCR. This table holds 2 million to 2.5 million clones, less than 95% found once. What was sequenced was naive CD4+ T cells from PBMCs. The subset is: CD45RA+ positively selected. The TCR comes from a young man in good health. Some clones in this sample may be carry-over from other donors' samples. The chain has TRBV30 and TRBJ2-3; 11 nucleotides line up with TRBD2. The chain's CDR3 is CAWSGGSGRGDTQYF. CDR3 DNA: TGTGCCTGGAGCGGGGGTAGCGGGAGGGGAGATACGCAGTATTTT.